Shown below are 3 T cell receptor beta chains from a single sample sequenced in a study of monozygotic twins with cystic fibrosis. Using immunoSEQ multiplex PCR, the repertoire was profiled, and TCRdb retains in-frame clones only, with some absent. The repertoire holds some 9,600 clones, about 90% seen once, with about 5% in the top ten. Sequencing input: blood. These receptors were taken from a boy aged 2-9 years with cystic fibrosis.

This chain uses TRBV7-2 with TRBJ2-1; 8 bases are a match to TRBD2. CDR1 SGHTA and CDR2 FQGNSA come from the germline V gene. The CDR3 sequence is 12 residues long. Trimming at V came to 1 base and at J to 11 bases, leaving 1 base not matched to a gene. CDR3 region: CASSLVAGQQFF. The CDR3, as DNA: TGTGCCAGCAGCTTAGTAGCGGGGCAGCAGTTCTTC.

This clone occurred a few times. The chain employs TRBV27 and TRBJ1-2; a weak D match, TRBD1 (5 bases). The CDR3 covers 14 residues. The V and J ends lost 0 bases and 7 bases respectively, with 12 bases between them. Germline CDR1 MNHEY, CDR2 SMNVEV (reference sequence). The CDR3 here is CASSLSLGVSGYTF. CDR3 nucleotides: TGTGCCAGCAGTTTATCGTTGGGGGTGTCTGGCTACACCTTC.

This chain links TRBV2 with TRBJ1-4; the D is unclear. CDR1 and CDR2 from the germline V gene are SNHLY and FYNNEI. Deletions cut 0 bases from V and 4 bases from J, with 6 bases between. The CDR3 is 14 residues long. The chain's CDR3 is CASSEASFNEKLFF. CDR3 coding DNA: TGTGCCAGCAGTGAAGCATCCTTTAATGAAAAACTGTTTTTT.